This record concerns one T cell receptor beta chain sequence. Its antigen is unidentified. Some clones are missing from TCRdb's copy, which holds only in-frame ones; the method was immunoSEQ multiplex PCR. Among about 1 million clones listed, around 74% were seen once. V gave up 5 bases and J gave up 0 bases, with 14 bases separating them. CDR3 length: 15 residues. CDR1 is SGHRS, CDR2 YFSETQ, per germline. The data were taken from a study of shared clonotypes between healthy human individuals. General study results and limits: Sample collection involved blood only; tissue repertoires are likely different. Owing to a small donor count, the genetic and exposure-history diversity represented was limited.

Caucasian adults living in Nashville, Tennessee, provided all samples. Investigators divided CD4+ cells into CD45RA+ naive and CD45RA-negative memory subsets. This TCR was sampled from a man aged 18 to 29 in good health. This rearrangement joins TRBV5-1 to TRBJ1-1; no definite D call. Sequenced: memory CD4+ T cells sorted from blood. Subset in this sample: CD45RA-negative fraction. The CDR3 DNA reads as TGCGCCAGCAGGGCCGGGTCAAACATGAACACTGAAGCTTTCTTT. This gives the protein CASRAGSNMNTEAFF.